The 9 T cell receptor beta chains below were found in one sample sequenced in a study of follicular helper T cells after annual influenza vaccination. Sample time point: 2014-2015 season, pre-vaccination. Measured with immunoSEQ multiplex PCR; TCRdb has only the in-frame clones, and not every one. The sample yields 9,000 to 13,000 clones, more than 75% seen once. The sample in question was CXCR5- memory CD4+ T cells sorted from blood, obtained on the day of influenza vaccination. These receptors were obtained from an adult who received the influenza vaccine.

The V gene is TRBV19, the J gene TRBJ2-7; D may be TRBD2 (5 bases). In germline, CDR1 is LNHDA, CDR2 SQIVND (reference sequence). This CDR3 has 14 amino acids. Trimming cost V 2 bases and J 6 bases, with 14 bases left between them. Written as DNA, the CDR3 is TGTGCCAGTAGTATAAAAGCTGGAGGAGCCGAGCAGTACTTC. Translated, it gives CASSIKAGGAEQYF.

This chain joins TRBV11-1 and TRBJ2-2; 7 nucleotides agree with TRBD1. V gave up 2 bases and J gave up 6 bases; unmatched junction bases: 6. This CDR3 region has 15 residues. Germline values: CDR1 SGHAT, CDR2 FQDESV (reference sequence). The CDR3 region is CASSLIGGFAGELFF. The CDR3 region has the DNA TGTGCCAGCAGCTTAATAGGGGGCTTCGCCGGGGAGCTGTTTTTT. Full variable domain (remainder filled in from reference TRBV11-1 and TRBJ2-2): EAEVAQSPRYKITEKSQAVAFWCDPISGHATLYWYRQILGQGPELLVQFQDESVVDDSQLPKDRFSAERLKGVDSTLKIQPAELGDSAMYLCASSLIGGFAGELFFGEGSRLTVL.

This chain joins TRBV6-5 and TRBJ2-7, with D hard to call. The CDR3 spans 14 residues. Germline loops: CDR1 MNHEY, CDR2 SVGAGI. V lost 0 bases and J 0 bases, leaving 6 bases between the germline ends. In DNA, the CDR3 is TGTGCCAGCAGTTACTCGGCTGGCTCCTACGAGCAGTACTTC. It yields the protein CASSYSAGSYEQYF.

The J gene is TRBJ1-1, the V gene TRBV7-6, with D unclear. The CDR3 consists of 13 residues. Germline loops: CDR1 SGHVS, CDR2 FNYEAQ. V lost 5 bases and J 5 bases, leaving 12 bases between the germline ends. CDR3 region: CASSPDQETEAFF. The CDR3, as DNA: TGTGCCAGCAGCCCGGACCAGGAGACTGAAGCTTTCTTT. The entire variable domain, with the rest obtained from reference TRBV7-6 and TRBJ1-1, is as follows: GAGVSQSPRYKVTKRGQDVALRCDPISGHVSLYWYRQALGQGPEFLTYFNYEAQQDKSGLPNDRFSAERPEGSISTLTIQRTEQRDSAMYRCASSPDQETEAFFGQGTRLTVV.

The chain employs TRBV7-2 and TRBJ2-7, with 7 nucleotides matching TRBD1. The ends lost 5 bases at V and 1 base at J; junction bases unmatched: 8. The CDR3 has 15 residues. Germline values: CDR1 SGHTA, CDR2 FQGNSA. The CDR3 sequence is CASSPPGQSSYEQYF. The CDR3 DNA follows: TGTGCCAGCAGCCCGCCGGGACAGAGTTCCTACGAGCAGTACTTC.

This clone turned up a few times. CDR3 bases: TGCGCCAGCAGCCAAGATGGGAGCTATGGCTACACCTTC. Amino acids: CASSQDGSYGYTF. The rearrangement uses TRBV4-1 and TRBJ1-2, with unresolved D. Looked up from germline, CDR1 is MGHRA and CDR2 is YSYEKL. Trimming pared 0 bases from V and 4 bases from J, leaving 6 bases between. This CDR3 is 13 amino acids long.

This chain joins TRBV5-6 and TRBJ2-7; 10 nucleotides align to TRBD2. Per germline, CDR1 SGHDT and CDR2 YYEEEE. With 7 bases clipped from V and 1 base from J, the junction kept 11 bases outside the gene matches. This CDR3 comprises 16 residues. The CDR3 DNA reads as TGTGCCAGCCAAGAAGCTGGGACTAGCGCTTCCTACGAGCAGTACTTC. It encodes CASQEAGTSASYEQYF.

The chain is built from TRBV7-9 and TRBJ2-3; D may be TRBD1 (6 bases). This CDR3 has 19 amino acids. Germline V CDR1 and CDR2: SEHNR, FQNEAQ (reference sequence). V lost 4 bases to trimming and J lost 0 bases, with 23 bases between them. CDR3 residues: CASSSFLPRDKESTDTQYF. CDR3 nucleotides: TGTGCCAGCAGCTCATTCCTCCCCCGGGACAAAGAAAGCACAGATACGCAGTATTTT.

V gene TRBV12-5 combines with J gene TRBJ1-2; D remains unclear. This CDR3 contains 12 residues. V lost 3 bases and J 0 bases, leaving 2 bases between the germline ends. Germline assignment: CDR1 LGHNT and CDR2 FRNRAP. In DNA form, the CDR3 reads TGTGCTAGTGGTTTCTCTAACTATGGCTACACCTTC. Amino acid sequence: CASGFSNYGYTF.